This record looks at one T cell receptor beta chain sequence and its context. Its target is not known. The data derive from a study of cytomegalovirus exposure and HLA in healthy donors. Those who donated were healthy bone marrow donors. Germline loops: CDR1 SGHRS, CDR2 YFSETQ. The CDR3 extends over 14 amino acids. Trimming at V came to 0 bases and at J to 7 bases, leaving 3 bases not matched to a gene. 60 Vbeta and 13 Jbeta primers were used in PCR. Generated by immunoSEQ multiplex PCR, the TCRdb table keeps only in-frame clones and is missing some. The data contain approximately 150,000 clones, about three fifths of them singletons. Study findings and constraints: HLA alleles were associated with roughly 15,000 TCR beta sequences in a later analysis at 0.05 false discovery rate. The likely explanation for a cluster of highly shared sequence variants was sequencing artifact. Later analysis identified a missense DCLRE1C variant that was linked to TCR beta V- and J-gene trimming.

The chain uses TRBV5-1 and TRBJ1-4, with 7 bases fitting TRBD1. Input material: PBMCs. The receptor was derived from a woman aged 25 to 39 in good health and CMV-seropositive. The CDR3 protein is CASSLGGQTEKLFF. CDR3 bases: TGCGCCAGCAGCTTGGGGGGACAGACTGAAAAACTGTTTTTT.